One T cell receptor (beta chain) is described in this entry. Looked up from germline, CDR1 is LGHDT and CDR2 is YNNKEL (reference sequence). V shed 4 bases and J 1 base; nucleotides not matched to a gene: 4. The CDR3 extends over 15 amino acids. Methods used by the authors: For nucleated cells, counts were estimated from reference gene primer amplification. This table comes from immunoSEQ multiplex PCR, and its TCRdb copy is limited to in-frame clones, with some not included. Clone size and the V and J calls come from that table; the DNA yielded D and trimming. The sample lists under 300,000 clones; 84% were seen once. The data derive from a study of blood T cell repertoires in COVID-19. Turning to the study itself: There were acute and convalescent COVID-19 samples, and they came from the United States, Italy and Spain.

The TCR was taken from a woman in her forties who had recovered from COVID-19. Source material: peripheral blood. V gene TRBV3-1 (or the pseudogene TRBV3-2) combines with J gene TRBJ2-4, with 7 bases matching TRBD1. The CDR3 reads CASSPQGNAKNIQYF. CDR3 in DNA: TGTGCCAGCAGCCCACAGGGGAATGCCAAAAACATTCAGTACTTC.